The rows below give T cell receptor beta chains drawn from one sample of a study of blood T cell repertoires in COVID-19. Sequenced by immunoSEQ multiplex PCR; TCRdb stores in-frame clones only, minus some. The table has about 190,000 clones, less than 90% seen once. The sequenced sample consisted of PBMCs or T cells enriched from blood (not recorded which). These receptors all stem from a young woman who had been exposed to COVID-19. Both conserved end residues are trimmed from each CDR3.

11	TRBJ1-2	TRBV5-1	ASSFGSGNGYT
14	TRBJ1-4	TRBV30	AWSIAEGRIDEKLF
13	TRBJ2-5	TRBV3-1/TRBV3-2	ASSQDRGGQETQY
14	TRBJ1-5	TRBV18	ASSPVVGGEDQPQH
9	TRBJ2-1	TRBV6-5	ASTVGSEQF
9	TRBJ2-1	TRBV6-5	ASSLRGEQF
12	TRBJ1-3	TRBV30	AWGRDSSGNTIY
12	TRBJ2-7	TRBV27	ASSPQTGFDEQY
11	TRBJ2-7	TRBV27	ASSLSSLSEQY
13	TRBJ1-1	TRBV6-5	ASSYSRRFGSEAF
15	TRBJ2-2	TRBV9	ASSRRPRGRVTGELF
11	TRBJ1-3	TRBV4-3	ASSQTSGNTIY
12	TRBJ1-2	TRBV10-3	AIRRTGDNYGYT
14	TRBJ2-3	TRBV3-1/TRBV3-2	ASSQDSGVKADTQY
12	TRBJ2-7	TRBV11-2	ASSPGTGSYEQY
14	TRBJ1-1	TRBV6-1	ASSEGPSAVNTEAF
16	TRBJ2-6	TRBV18	ASSPTGKGLKDANVLT
10	TRBJ2-7	TRBV18	ASSFGTDEQY
12	TRBJ2-7	TRBV19	ASSIVSPAYEQY
13	TRBJ1-1	TRBV9	ASSPRQGANTEAF
11	TRBJ1-5	TRBV5-1	ASSLEPNQPQH
14	TRBJ2-6	TRBV27	ASSLVPAGGANVLT
11	TRBJ2-2	TRBV5-4	ASSFVSAGELF
13	TRBJ1-4	TRBV5-4	ASTGSRVWGEKLF
12	TRBJ2-3	TRBV2	ASSGGRGTDTQY
15	TRBJ2-3	TRBV19	ASNDAVTSLYTDTQY